A selection of T cell receptor beta chains follows, all from one sample in a study of blood T cell repertoires in COVID-19. Assay used: immunoSEQ multiplex PCR; TCRdb lists only in-frame clones, some missing. The sample lists around 33,000 clones, 90% occurring once. The sample was peripheral blood. The receptors here all came from a man of 80 years or more with acute or convalescent COVID-19. CDR3s include the opening cysteine and the closing phenylalanine or tryptophan. The order of the fields is V gene, J gene, clone size, D gene, CDR3 DNA, CDR3 protein. A D gene is named only where the DNA matches it firmly. A row's size may be missing; if present it is once, few, many or a size class.

TRBV18	TRBJ2-1	.	TRBD1	TGTGCCAGCTCACCACCGCGCGGACAGGGGGATGATGAGCAGTTCTTC	CASSPPRGQGDDEQFF
TRBV27	TRBJ1-4	.	TRBD1	TGTGCCAGCAGTTTATGGGCGACAGGGACTGAAAAACTGTTTTTT	CASSLWATGTEKLFF
TRBV5-4	TRBJ2-1	.	TRBD2	TGTGCCAGCAGCTTGGCCCCGGGGGGGCCTAGCAATGAGCAGTTCTTC	CASSLAPGGPSNEQFF
TRBV5-1	TRBJ1-1	.	.	TGCGCCAGCAGCTCGCCCCAGCGTGGCACTGAAGCTTTCTTT	CASSSPQRGTEAFF
TRBV14	TRBJ1-2	.	TRBD1	TGTGCCAGCAGCCCGCCGGGACAGGGGTTAACTAACTATGGCTACACCTTC	CASSPPGQGLTNYGYTF
TRBV6-5	TRBJ1-2	.	TRBD1	TGTGCCAGCAGAGCTAGGGGGCTTGTAGATGGCTACACCTTC	CASRARGLVDGYTF
TRBV5-1	TRBJ1-1	.	.	TGCGCCAGCAGCTTGGGACGGGGGAACACTGAAGCTTTCTTT	CASSLGRGNTEAFF
TRBV30	TRBJ1-5	.	TRBD1	TGTGCCTGGAGTACCCCAGGGGGCGGGAATCAGCCCCAGCATTTT	CAWSTPGGGNQPQHF
TRBV24-1	TRBJ2-3	.	.	TGTGCCACCAGTGGCCAGGAACACACAGATACGCAGTATTTT	CATSGQEHTDTQYF
TRBV6-5	TRBJ1-2	.	TRBD1	TGTGCCAGCAGTTACGGACAGGGAGACTATGGCTACACCTTC	CASSYGQGDYGYTF
TRBV5-5	TRBJ1-4	.	.	TGTGCCAGCAGCTTGGCACAGGGTAATGAAAAACTGTTTTTT	CASSLAQGNEKLFF
TRBV19	TRBJ1-3	.	.	TGTGCCAGTAGGTCGGGGGGAGCCTCTGGAAACACCATATATTTT	CASRSGGASGNTIYF
TRBV10-1	TRBJ2-3	once	TRBD2	TGCGCCAGCAGTGAGTCAGCTAGCGGAAGCACAGATACGCAGTATTTT	CASSESASGSTDTQYF
TRBV4-2	TRBJ2-3	.	.	TGTGCCAGCAGCACAGCAGGGATGACAGATACGCAGTATTTT	CASSTAGMTDTQYF
TRBV23-1	TRBJ2-2	.	.	TGCGCCAGCAGTCCCCACTTCCAGGGGTACACCGGGGAGCTGTTTTTT	CASSPHFQGYTGELFF
TRBV7-2	TRBJ2-1	.	TRBD2	TGTGTGACGCGGGGGGGGTACAATGAGCAGTTCTTC	CVTRGGYNEQFF
TRBV7-3	TRBJ2-5	.	TRBD2	TGTGCCAGCAGCTTAGGGGCGGGGGGCGTAGAGACCCAGTACTTC	CASSLGAGGVETQYF
TRBV6-4	TRBJ2-1	.	.	TGTGCCAGCAGTGACGGGGCTTACAATGAGCAGTTCTTC	CASSDGAYNEQFF
TRBV19	TRBJ2-5	few	.	TGTGCCAGTCGGCCCTACGGGGGAATTACAGAGACCCAGTACTTC	CASRPYGGITETQYF
TRBV19	TRBJ1-1	.	.	TGTGCCAGCGAGGATTGGGGGAGGGCCAACACTGAAGCTTTCTTT	CASEDWGRANTEAFF
TRBV3-1/TRBV3-2	TRBJ1-3	once	TRBD1	TGTGCCAGCAGCCAGGGACAGGGAGGAAACACCATATATTTT	CASSQGQGGNTIYF
TRBV11-2	TRBJ1-2	.	TRBD1	TGTGCCAGCACCTTACAGGGGTTGGATGGCTACACCTTC	CASTLQGLDGYTF
TRBV5-1	TRBJ1-5	once	.	TGCGCCAGCAGCTTGGAGCCAGGCGCCTCTCAGCCCCAGCATTTT	CASSLEPGASQPQHF
TRBV7-3	TRBJ2-1	.	.	TGTGCCAGCAGCTTAAACGGGGACTCCTACAATGAGCAGTTCTTC	CASSLNGDSYNEQFF
TRBV2	TRBJ1-2	.	TRBD1	TGTGCCAGCAGTGAAATGGCGGGACAGGGCGTTAAAGGCTACACCTTC	CASSEMAGQGVKGYTF
TRBV11-2	TRBJ1-2	few	.	TGTGCCAGCAGCTTTGGGCAGGGCGGCTATGGCTACACCTTC	CASSFGQGGYGYTF
TRBV5-1	TRBJ1-6	.	.	TGCGCCAGCAGCATTAACACAGGGAATTCACCCCTCCACTTT	CASSINTGNSPLHF
TRBV30	TRBJ1-2	.	TRBD1	TGTGCCTGGAATCCCGGGACAGGGGGCGACTACACCTTC	CAWNPGTGGDYTF
TRBV19	TRBJ2-3	.	TRBD2	TGTGCCAGTAGTATAAGAGCTAGCGGGGGTCAGCAGTATTTT	CASSIRASGGQQYF
TRBV5-6	TRBJ2-2	.	TRBD2	TGTGCCAGCAACCGGTGGCGGGGGGGCTGGACCGGGGAGCTGTTTTTT	CASNRWRGGWTGELFF
TRBV9	TRBJ2-3	.	TRBD2	TGTGCCAGCAGCGGGACTAGCGGGTTCACAGATACGCAGTATTTT	CASSGTSGFTDTQYF
TRBV6-5	TRBJ2-4	.	.	TGTGCCAGCGAACTTTGGAGGGGGCGTAGCATTCAGTACTTC	CASELWRGRSIQYF
TRBV6-2/TRBV6-3	TRBJ2-7	.	.	TGTGCCAGCAGTTACTACAACTACGAGCAGTACTTC	CASSYYNYEQYF
TRBV2	TRBJ2-3	.	.	TGTGCCAGCAGTGTTTCGGGGATTGGCACAGATACGCAGTATTTT	CASSVSGIGTDTQYF
TRBV7-3	TRBJ2-6	.	.	TGTGCCAGCAGCTTTGAGTTCTCTGGGGCCAACGTCCTGACTTTC	CASSFEFSGANVLTF
TRBV3-1/TRBV3-2	TRBJ2-1	.	.	TGTGCCAGCAGACAAGGGCCCCAGGCCGATGAGCAGTTCTTC	CASRQGPQADEQFF
TRBV5-1	TRBJ1-1	.	.	TGCGCCAGCAGCTCCCGTCCGGTGGACACTGAAGCTTTCTTT	CASSSRPVDTEAFF
TRBV10-1	TRBJ1-3	.	.	TGCGCCAGCAGCCGTAGCTCTGGAAACACCATATATTTT	CASSRSSGNTIYF
TRBV5-1	TRBJ1-2	.	.	TGCGCCAGCAGCTTGGTCCTAGACGCGAGGGTCTATGGCTACACCTTC	CASSLVLDARVYGYTF
TRBV4-1	TRBJ1-4	.	.	TGCGCCAGCAGCCAGCGACAGTCAACTAATGAAAAACTGTTTTTT	CASSQRQSTNEKLFF
TRBV30	TRBJ2-7	.	.	TGTGCCTGGAGTGCAGGGGCGGAGCAGTACTTC	CAWSAGAEQYF
TRBV7-2	TRBJ1-6	few	.	TGTGCCAGCAGCTTAGCAACACACAGGAGCAATTCACCCCTCCACTTT	CASSLATHRSNSPLHF
TRBV6-5	TRBJ1-5	.	TRBD1	TGTGCCAGCAGGTCTGGACAGGGGGCGTTTCAGCCCCAGCATTTT	CASRSGQGAFQPQHF
TRBV7-2	TRBJ1-5	.	.	TGTGCCAGCAGCTTAGCTAAGGGGTCGAGCCAGCCCCAGCATTTT	CASSLAKGSSQPQHF
TRBV4-1	TRBJ2-7	.	TRBD1	TGCGCCAGCAGCCAAAACAGGGGCCCACCCTACGAGCAGTACTTC	CASSQNRGPPYEQYF
TRBV7-2	TRBJ2-3	.	.	TGTGCCAGCAGCTTAGGGAGGGGGGGGCGGCCTAGCACAGATACGCAGTATTTT	CASSLGRGGRPSTDTQYF
TRBV2	TRBJ2-7	.	.	TGTGCCAGCAGGCCCGACAGTCACGAGCAGTACTTC	CASRPDSHEQYF
TRBV12-3/TRBV12-4	TRBJ1-1	few	.	TGTGCCAGCAGTTTAACGGTGAACACTGAAGCTTTCTTT	CASSLTVNTEAFF